The 4 T cell receptor beta chains presented below share a single source sample, sequenced in a study of T cell responses to AZD1222 COVID-19 vaccine. Generated by immunoSEQ multiplex PCR, the TCRdb table keeps only in-frame clones and is missing some. The sample records 100,000 or so clones, 85% to 95% being singletons. Material: peripheral blood, obtained on day 0 of AZD1222 vaccination. The receptors originated from an adult in good health.

The gene calls are TRBV3-1 (or the pseudogene TRBV3-2) and TRBJ2-5; 7 bases match TRBD2. Looked up from germline, CDR1 is LGHDT and CDR2 is YNNKEL (reference sequence). Losses at the gene ends were 4 bases for V and 0 bases for J; bases not matched to a gene: 8. This CDR3 region has 16 residues. This chain's CDR3 is CASSLLPTSDQETQYF. In DNA, the CDR3 is TGTGCCAGCAGCCTACTCCCCACTAGCGACCAAGAGACCCAGTACTTC.

V usage is TRBV11-3 and J usage is TRBJ2-7; D is possibly TRBD2 (6 bases). Germline-derived CDR1 and CDR2 are SGHNT and YENEEA. There are 14 residues in the CDR3. Trimming removed 2 bases from V and 7 bases from J, with 15 bases in between. DNA for the CDR3: TGTGCCAGCAGCTTAACTAGCACAAGCAAAGAGCAGTACTTC. It specifies CASSLTSTSKEQYF.

The chain carries TRBV15 and TRBJ2-1, with 12 bases fitting TRBD1. J was trimmed by 7 bases and V by 2 bases; bases with no gene match: 3. The germline V gene has CDR1 LNHNV and CDR2 YYDKDF (reference sequence). The CDR3 sequence is 15 residues long. The CDR3 coding sequence is TGTGCCACCAGCAGACCGGGACAGGGGGCTAATGAGCAGTTCTTC. Amino acid sequence: CATSRPGQGANEQFF.

The chain carries TRBV7-2 and TRBJ2-3; the match to TRBD2 covers 15 bases. J lost 8 bases, V lost 3 bases, and 3 bases had no gene match. CDR1 and CDR2 (germline): SGHTA, FQGNSA. The CDR3 runs to 15 residues. The CDR3 DNA reads as TGTGCCAGCAGCTTTGGGACTAGCGGGAGGTCTACGCAGTATTTT. It encodes CASSFGTSGRSTQYF.